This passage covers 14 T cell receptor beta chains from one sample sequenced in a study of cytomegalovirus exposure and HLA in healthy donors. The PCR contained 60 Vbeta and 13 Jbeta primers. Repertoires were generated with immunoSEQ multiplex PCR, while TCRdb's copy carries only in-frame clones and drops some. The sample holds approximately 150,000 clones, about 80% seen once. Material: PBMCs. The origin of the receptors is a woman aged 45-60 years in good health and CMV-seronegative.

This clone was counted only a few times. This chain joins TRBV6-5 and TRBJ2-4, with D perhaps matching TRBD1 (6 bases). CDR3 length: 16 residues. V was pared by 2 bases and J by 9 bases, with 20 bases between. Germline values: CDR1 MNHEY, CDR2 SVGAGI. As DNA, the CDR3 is TGTGCCAGCAGTTACCGTGAACCAGGGGCGTTAGGCATTCAGTACTTC. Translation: CASSYREPGALGIQYF.

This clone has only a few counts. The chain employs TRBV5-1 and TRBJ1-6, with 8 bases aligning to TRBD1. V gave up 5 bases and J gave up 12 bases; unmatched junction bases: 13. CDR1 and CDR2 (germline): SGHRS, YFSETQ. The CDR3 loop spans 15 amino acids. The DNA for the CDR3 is TGCGCCAGCAGAAGGACAGGGACCGCCCGGGAACCCCTCCACTTT. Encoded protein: CASRRTGTAREPLHF.

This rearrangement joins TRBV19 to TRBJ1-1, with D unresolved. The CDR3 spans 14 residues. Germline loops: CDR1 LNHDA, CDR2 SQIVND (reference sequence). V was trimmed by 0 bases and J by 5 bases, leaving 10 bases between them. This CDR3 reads CASSIDRFGTEAFF. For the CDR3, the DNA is TGTGCCAGTAGTATAGATCGCTTCGGGACTGAAGCTTTCTTT.

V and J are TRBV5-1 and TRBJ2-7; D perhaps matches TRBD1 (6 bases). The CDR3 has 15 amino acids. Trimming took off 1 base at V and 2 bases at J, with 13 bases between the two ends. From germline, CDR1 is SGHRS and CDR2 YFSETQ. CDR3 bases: TGCGCCAGCAGCTTGTATGGACAGCAAACCTACGAGCAGTACTTC. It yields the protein CASSLYGQQTYEQYF.

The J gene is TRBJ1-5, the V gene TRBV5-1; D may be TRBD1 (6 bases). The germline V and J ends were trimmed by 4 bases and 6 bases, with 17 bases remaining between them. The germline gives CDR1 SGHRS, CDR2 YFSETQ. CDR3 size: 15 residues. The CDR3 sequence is CASSPYTGTGQPQHF. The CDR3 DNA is TGCGCCAGCAGCCCCTATACAGGGACGGGTCAGCCCCAGCATTTT.

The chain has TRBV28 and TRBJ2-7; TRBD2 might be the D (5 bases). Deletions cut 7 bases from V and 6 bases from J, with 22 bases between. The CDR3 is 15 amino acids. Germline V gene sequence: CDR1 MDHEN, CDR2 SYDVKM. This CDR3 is CASTRWRRRVGEQYF. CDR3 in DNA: TGTGCCAGCACCCGTTGGAGGCGCCGAGTTGGCGAGCAGTACTTC.

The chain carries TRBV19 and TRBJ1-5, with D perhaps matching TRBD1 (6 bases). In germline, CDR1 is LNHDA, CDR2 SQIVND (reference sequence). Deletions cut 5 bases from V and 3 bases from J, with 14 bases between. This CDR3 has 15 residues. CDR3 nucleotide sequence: TGTGCCAGTAGTCCCCCCACAGGGTACAATCAGCCCCAGCATTTT. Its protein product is CASSPPTGYNQPQHF.

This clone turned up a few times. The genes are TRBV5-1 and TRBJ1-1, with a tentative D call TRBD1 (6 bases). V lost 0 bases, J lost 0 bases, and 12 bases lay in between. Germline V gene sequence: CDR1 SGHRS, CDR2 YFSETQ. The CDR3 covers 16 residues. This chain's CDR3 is CASSLGRGSLNTEAFF. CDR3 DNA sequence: TGCGCCAGCAGCTTGGGCAGGGGCTCTTTGAACACTGAAGCTTTCTTT. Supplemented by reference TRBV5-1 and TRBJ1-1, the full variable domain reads KAGVTQTPRYLIKTRGQQVTLSCSPISGHRSVSWYQQTPGQGLQFLFEYFSETQRNKGNFPGRFSGRQFSNSRSEMNVSTLELGDSALYLCASSLGRGSLNTEAFFGQGTRLTVV.

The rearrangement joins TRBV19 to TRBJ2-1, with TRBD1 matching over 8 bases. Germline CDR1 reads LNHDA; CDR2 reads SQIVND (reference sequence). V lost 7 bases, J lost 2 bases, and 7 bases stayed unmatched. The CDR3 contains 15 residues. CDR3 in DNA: TGTGCCAGTACCCGGACAGGGAGCACCTACAATGAGCAGTTCTTC. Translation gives CASTRTGSTYNEQFF.

The CDR3 DNA is TGTGCCAGTAGTATCAAGGGGGCTGACACTGAAGCTTTCTTT. This sequence encodes CASSIKGADTEAFF. The V gene is TRBV19, the J gene TRBJ1-1; TRBD1 aligns across 7 bases. CDR1 is LNHDA and CDR2 is SQIVND in the germline V gene (reference sequence). CDR3 length equals 14 residues. V was clipped by 3 bases and J by 3 bases; unmatched bases: 4.

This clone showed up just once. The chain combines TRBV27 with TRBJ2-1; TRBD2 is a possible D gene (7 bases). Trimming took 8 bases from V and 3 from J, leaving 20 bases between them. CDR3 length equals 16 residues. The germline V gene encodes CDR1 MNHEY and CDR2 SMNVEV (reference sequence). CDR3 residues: CASHDVGLGGYNEQFF. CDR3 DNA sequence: TGTGCCAGCCATGACGTAGGACTAGGGGGCTACAATGAGCAGTTCTTC.

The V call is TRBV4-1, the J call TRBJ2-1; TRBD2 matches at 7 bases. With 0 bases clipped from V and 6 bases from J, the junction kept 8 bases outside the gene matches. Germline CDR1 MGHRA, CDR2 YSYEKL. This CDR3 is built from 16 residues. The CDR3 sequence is CASSQDIGVAGNEQFF. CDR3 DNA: TGCGCCAGCAGCCAAGATATCGGGGTAGCGGGCAATGAGCAGTTCTTC.

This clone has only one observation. CDR3 DNA sequence: TGCGCCAGCAGCTTATCTGGACAGGTTCGGGGGGGAAACACCATATATTTT. Amino acids: CASSLSGQVRGGNTIYF. J is TRBJ1-3 and V is TRBV5-1; 7 bases fit TRBD1. The CDR3 runs to 17 residues. Germline V gives CDR1 SGHRS, CDR2 YFSETQ. The ends lost 2 bases at V and 4 bases at J; junction bases unmatched: 12.

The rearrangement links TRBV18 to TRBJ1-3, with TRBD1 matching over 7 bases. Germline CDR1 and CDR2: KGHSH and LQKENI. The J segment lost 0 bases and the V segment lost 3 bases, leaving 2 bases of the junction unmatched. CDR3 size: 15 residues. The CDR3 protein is CASSPGTDSGNTIYF. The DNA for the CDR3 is TGTGCCAGCTCACCGGGGACAGACTCTGGAAACACCATATATTTT.